The TCR beta chain under discussion was sequenced for a study of blood T cell repertoires in COVID-19. Profiling relied on immunoSEQ multiplex PCR, and the TCRdb table lists in-frame clones only, not all of them. The sample records 130,000 to 150,000 clones, approximately 80% being singletons. The sample comprised peripheral blood. This sequence was found in a woman aged 80 or over with acute or convalescent COVID-19.

Here the CDR3 reads CASSFRDRSTGELFF. The CDR3 nucleotides are TGTGCCAGCAGCTTTCGGGACAGGTCCACCGGGGAGCTGTTTTTT. V usage is TRBV5-8 and J usage is TRBJ2-2; the match to TRBD1 covers 8 bases. The CDR3 is made up of 15 amino acids. Trimming removed 2 bases from V and 4 bases from J; junction bases left unmatched: 4. CDR1 is SGHTS and CDR2 is YDEGEE in the germline V gene.